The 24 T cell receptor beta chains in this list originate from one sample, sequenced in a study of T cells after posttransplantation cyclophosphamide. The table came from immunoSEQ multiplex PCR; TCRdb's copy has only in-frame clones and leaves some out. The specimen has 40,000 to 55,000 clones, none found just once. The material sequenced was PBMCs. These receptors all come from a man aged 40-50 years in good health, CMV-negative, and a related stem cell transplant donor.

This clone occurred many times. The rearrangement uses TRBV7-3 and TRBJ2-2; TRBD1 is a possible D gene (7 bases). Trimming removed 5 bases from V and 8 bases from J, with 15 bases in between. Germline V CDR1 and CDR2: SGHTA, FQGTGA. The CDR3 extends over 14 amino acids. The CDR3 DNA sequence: TGTGCCAGCAGCCCAGGAGGGGGCGGGGGGGAGCTGTTTTTT. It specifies CASSPGGGGGELFF.

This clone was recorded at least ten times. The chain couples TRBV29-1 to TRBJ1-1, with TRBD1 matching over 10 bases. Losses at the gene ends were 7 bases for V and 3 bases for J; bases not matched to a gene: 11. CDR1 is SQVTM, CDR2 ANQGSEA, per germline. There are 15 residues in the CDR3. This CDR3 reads CSGKWDRGKDTEAFF. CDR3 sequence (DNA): TGCAGCGGGAAATGGGACAGGGGCAAGGACACTGAAGCTTTCTTT. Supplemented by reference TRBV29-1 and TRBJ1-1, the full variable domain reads SAVISQKPSRDICQRGTSLTIQCQVDSQVTMMFWYRQQPGQSLTLIATANQGSEATYESGFVIDKFPISRPNLTFSTLTVSNMSPEDSSIYLCSGKWDRGKDTEAFFGQGTRLTVV.

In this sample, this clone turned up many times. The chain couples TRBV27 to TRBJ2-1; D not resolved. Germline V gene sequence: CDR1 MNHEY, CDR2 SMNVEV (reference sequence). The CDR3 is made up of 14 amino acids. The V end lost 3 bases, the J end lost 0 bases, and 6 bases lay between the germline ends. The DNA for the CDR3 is TGTGCCAGCAGTTTGGCTAGCTCCTACAATGAGCAGTTCTTC. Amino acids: CASSLASSYNEQFF.

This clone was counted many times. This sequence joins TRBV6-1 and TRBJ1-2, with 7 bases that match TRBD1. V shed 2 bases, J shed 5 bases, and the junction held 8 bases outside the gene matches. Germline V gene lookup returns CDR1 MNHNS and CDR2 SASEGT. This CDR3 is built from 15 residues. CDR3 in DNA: TGTGCCAGCAGTGAACGAGGAGGGGGCGCTTATGGCTACACCTTC. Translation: CASSERGGGAYGYTF.

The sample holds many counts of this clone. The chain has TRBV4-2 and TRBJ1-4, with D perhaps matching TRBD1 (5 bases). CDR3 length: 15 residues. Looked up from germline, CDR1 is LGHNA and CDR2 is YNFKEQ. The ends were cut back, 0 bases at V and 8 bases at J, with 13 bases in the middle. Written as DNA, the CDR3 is TGTGCCAGCAGCCAAGATGAGGGACTTGAAGAAAAACTGTTTTTT. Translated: CASSQDEGLEEKLFF.

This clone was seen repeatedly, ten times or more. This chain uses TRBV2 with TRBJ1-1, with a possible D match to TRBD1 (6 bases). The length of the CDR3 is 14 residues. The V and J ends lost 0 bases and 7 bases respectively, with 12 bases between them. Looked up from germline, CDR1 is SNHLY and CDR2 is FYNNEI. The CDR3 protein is CASSEAQTGIEAFF. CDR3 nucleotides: TGTGCCAGCAGTGAAGCACAGACAGGAATTGAAGCTTTCTTT.

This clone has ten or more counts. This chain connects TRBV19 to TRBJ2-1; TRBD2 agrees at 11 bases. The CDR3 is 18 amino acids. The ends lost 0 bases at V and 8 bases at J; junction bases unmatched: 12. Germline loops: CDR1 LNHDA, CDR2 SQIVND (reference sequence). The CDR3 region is CASSIDPLTSGSIDEQFF. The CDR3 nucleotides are TGTGCCAGTAGTATAGATCCCCTTACTAGCGGGAGTATTGATGAGCAGTTCTTC.

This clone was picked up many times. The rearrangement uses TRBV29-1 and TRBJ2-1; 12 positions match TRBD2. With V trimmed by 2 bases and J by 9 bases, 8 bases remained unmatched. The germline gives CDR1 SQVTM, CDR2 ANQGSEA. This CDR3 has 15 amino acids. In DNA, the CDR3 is TGCAGCGTTGAACAGGCTAGCGGGAGGGCCGGTGAGCAGTTCTTC. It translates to CSVEQASGRAGEQFF.

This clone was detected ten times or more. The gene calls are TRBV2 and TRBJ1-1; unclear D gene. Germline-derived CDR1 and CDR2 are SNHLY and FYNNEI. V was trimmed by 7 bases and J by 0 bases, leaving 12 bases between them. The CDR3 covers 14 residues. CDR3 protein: CASTSFRVNTEAFF. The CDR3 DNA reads TGTGCCAGCACGTCGTTTCGGGTGAACACTGAAGCTTTCTTT.

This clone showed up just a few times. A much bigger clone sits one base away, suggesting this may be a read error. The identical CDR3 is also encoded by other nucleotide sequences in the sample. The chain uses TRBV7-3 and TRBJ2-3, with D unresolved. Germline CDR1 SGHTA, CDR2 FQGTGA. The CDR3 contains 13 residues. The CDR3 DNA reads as TGTGCCAGCAGCTTAGTAAGCACGGATACGCAGTATTTT. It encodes CASSLVSTDTQYF.

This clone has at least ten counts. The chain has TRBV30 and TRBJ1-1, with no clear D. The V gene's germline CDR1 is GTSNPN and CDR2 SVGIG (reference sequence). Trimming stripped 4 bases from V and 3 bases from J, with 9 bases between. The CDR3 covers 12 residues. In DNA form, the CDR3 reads TGTGCCTGGAACCGGGTGGACACTGAAGCTTTCTTT. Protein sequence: CAWNRVDTEAFF.

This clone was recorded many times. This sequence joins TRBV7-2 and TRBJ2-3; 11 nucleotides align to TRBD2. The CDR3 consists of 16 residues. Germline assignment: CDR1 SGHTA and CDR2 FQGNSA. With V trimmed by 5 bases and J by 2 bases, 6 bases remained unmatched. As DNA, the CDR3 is TGTGCCAGCAGCCACATAGCGGGAGGGAACACAGATACGCAGTATTTT. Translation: CASSHIAGGNTDTQYF.

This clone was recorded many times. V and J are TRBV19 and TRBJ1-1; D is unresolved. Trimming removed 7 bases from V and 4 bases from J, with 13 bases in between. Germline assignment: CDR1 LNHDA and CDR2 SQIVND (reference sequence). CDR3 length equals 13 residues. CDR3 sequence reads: CASTTTRGTEAFF. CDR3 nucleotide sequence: TGTGCCAGTACCACGACCCGAGGCACTGAAGCTTTCTTT.

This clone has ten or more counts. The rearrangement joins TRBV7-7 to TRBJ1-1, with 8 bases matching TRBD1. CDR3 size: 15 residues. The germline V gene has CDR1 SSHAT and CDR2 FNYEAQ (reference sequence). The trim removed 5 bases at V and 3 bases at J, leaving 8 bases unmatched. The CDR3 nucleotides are TGTGCCAGCAGCCCCCCCCTGGACAGGGACACTGAAGCTTTCTTT. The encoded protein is CASSPPLDRDTEAFF.

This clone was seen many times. CDR3: CASSASSSYNEQFF. CDR3 bases: TGTGCCAGCAGCGCGTCGAGCTCCTACAATGAGCAGTTCTTC. The chain recombines TRBV6-1 with TRBJ2-1; D unresolved. Germline V lookup: CDR1 MNHNS, CDR2 SASEGT. Trimming cost V 6 bases and J 0 bases, with 9 bases left between them. There are 14 residues in the CDR3.

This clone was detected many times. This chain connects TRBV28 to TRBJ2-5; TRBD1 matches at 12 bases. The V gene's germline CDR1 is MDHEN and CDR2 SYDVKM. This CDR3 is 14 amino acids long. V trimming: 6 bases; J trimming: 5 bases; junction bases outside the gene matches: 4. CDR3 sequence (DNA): TGTGCCAGCAGGGGGACAGGGGGCAGGGAGACCCAGTACTTC. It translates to CASRGTGGRETQYF.

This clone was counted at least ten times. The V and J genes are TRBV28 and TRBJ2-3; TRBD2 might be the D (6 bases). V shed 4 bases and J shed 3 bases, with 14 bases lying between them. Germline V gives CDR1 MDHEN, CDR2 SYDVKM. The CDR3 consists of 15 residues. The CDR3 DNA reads TGTGCCAGCAGTTCCAGCGGCGGGAAGACAGATACGCAGTATTTT. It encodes CASSSSGGKTDTQYF.

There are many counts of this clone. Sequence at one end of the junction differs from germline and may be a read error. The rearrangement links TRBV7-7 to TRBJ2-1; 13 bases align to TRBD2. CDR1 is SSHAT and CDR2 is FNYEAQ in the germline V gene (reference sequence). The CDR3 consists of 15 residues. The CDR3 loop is CASSRGLAGVDEQFF. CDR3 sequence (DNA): TGTGCTAGCAGCCGAGGACTAGCGGGAGTCGATGAGCAGTTCTTC. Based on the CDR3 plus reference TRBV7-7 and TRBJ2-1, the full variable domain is GAGVSQSPRYKVTKRGQDVTLRCDPISSHATLYWYQQALGQGPEFLTYFNYEAQPDKSGLPSDRFSAERPEGSISTLTIQRTEQRDSAMYRCASSRGLAGVDEQFFGPGTRLTVL.

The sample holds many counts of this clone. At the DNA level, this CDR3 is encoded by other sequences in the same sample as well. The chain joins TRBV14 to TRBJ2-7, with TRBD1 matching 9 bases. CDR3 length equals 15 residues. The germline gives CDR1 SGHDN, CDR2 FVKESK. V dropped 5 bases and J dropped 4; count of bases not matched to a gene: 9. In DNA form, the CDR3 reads TGTGCCAGCAGCATACCGGGACAGGGAAGTTACGAGCAGTACTTC. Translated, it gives CASSIPGQGSYEQYF.

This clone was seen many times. CDR3 sequence: CASSPLGGRAEQYF. The CDR3 DNA sequence: TGTGCCAGCAGCCCCTTAGGGGGCCGGGCCGAGCAGTACTTC. V is TRBV7-8 and J is TRBJ2-7, with 7 bases fitting TRBD1. Unmatched junction bases numbered 10, after V lost 5 bases and J lost 6 bases. The CDR3 sequence is 14 residues long. Germline V lookup: CDR1 SGHVS, CDR2 FQNEAQ.

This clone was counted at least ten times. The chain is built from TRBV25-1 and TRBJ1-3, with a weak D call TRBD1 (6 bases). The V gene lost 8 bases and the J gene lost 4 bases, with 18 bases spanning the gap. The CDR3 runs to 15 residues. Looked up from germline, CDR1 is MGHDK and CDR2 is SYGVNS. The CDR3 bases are TGTGCCAGCGGGCCGGGGGGCTGGCGGGGAAACACCATATATTTT. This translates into CASGPGGWRGNTIYF. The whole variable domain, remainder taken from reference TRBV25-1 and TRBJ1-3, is EADIYQTPRYLVIGTGKKITLECSQTMGHDKMYWYQQDPGMELHLIHYSYGVNSTEKGDLSSESTVSRIRTEHFPLTLESARPSHTSQYLCASGPGGWRGNTIYFGEGSWLTVV.

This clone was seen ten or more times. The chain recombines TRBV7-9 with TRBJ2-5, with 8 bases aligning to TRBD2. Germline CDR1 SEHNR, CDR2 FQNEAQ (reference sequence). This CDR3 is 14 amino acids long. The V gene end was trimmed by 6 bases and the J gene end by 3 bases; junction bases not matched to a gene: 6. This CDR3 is CASSFGRAKETQYF. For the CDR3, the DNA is TGTGCCAGCAGTTTCGGGAGGGCCAAAGAGACCCAGTACTTC.

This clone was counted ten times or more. The DNA for the CDR3 is TGTGCCAGTAGTATACGGGAGAGGGGTAGCACAGATACGCAGTATTTT. As protein: CASSIRERGSTDTQYF. V and J are TRBV19 and TRBJ2-3, with D possibly being TRBD2 (6 bases). The germline V gene encodes CDR1 LNHDA and CDR2 SQIVND (reference sequence). V lost 2 bases and J 0 bases, leaving 12 bases between the germline ends. This CDR3 has 16 residues.

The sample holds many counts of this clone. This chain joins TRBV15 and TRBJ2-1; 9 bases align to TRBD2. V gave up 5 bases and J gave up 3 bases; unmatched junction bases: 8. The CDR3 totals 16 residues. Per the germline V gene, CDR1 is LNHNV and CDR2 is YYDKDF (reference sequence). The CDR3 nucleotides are TGTGCCACCAGCCCCCGGCTAGCGGGAATCTACAATGAGCAGTTCTTC. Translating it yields CATSPRLAGIYNEQFF.